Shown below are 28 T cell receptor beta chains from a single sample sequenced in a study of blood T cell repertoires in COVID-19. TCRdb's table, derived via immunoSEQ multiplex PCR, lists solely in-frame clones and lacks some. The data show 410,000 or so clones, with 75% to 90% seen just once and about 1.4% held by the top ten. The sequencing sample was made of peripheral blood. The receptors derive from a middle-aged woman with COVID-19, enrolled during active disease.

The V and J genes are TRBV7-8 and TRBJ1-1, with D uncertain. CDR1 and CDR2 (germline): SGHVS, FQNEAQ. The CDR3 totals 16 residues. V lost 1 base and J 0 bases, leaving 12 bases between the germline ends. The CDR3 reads CASSLDGGWVNTEAFF. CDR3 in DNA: TGTGCCAGCAGCTTAGATGGCGGTTGGGTGAACACTGAAGCTTTCTTT.

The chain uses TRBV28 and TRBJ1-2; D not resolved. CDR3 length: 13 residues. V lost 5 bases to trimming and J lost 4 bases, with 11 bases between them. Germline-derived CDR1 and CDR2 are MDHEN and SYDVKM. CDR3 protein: CASSPRTLYGYTF. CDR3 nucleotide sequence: TGTGCCAGCAGTCCGCGGACTCTCTATGGCTACACCTTC.

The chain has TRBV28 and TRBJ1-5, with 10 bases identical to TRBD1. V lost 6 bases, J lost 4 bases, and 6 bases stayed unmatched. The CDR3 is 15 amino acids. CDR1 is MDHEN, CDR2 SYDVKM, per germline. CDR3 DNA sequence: TGTGCCAGCAGCAACGGACAGGGGGAAAATCAGCCCCAGCATTTT. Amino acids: CASSNGQGENQPQHF.

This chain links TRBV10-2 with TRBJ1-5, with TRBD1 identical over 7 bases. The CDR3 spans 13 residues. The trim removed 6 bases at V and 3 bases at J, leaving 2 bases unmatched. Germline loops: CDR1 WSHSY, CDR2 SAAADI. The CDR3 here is CASRGGNNQPQHF. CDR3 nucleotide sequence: TGCGCCAGCAGAGGGGGCAACAATCAGCCCCAGCATTTT.

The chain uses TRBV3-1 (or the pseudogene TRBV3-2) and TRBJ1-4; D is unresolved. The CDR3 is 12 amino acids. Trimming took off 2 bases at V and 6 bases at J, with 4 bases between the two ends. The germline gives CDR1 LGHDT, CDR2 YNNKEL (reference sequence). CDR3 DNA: TGTGCCAGCAGCCAAAGCCATGAAAAACTGTTTTTT. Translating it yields CASSQSHEKLFF.

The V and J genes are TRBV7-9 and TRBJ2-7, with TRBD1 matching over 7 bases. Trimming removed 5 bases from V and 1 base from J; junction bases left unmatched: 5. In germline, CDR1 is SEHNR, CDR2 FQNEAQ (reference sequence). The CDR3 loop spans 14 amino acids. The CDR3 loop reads CASSEGDSSYEQYF. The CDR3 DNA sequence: TGTGCCAGCAGCGAGGGGGACAGTTCCTACGAGCAGTACTTC.

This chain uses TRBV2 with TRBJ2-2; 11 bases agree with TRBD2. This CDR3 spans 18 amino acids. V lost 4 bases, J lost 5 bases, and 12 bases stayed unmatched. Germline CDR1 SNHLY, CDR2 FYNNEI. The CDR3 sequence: CASSVVSSGRSRTGELFF. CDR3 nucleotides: TGTGCCAGCAGTGTGGTTTCTAGCGGGAGGAGTCGTACCGGGGAGCTGTTTTTT. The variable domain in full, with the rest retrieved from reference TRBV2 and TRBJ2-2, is EPEVTQTPSHQVTQMGQEVILRCVPISNHLYFYWYRQILGQKVEFLVSFYNNEISEKSEIFDDQFSVERPDGSNFTLKIRSTKLEDSAMYFCASSVVSSGRSRTGELFFGEGSRLTVL.

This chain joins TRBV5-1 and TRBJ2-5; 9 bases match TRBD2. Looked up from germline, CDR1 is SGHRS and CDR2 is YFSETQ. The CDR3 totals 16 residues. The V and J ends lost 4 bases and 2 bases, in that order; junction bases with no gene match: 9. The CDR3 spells CASSRTSEAQQETQYF. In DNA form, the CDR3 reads TGCGCCAGCAGCCGGACTAGCGAGGCTCAACAAGAGACCCAGTACTTC.

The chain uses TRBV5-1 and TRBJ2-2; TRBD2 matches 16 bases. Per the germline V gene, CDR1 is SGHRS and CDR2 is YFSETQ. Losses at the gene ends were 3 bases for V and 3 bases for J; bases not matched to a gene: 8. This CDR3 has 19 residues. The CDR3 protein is CASSWGLAGGPRHTGELFF. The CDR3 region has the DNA TGCGCCAGCAGCTGGGGACTAGCGGGAGGGCCTCGCCACACCGGGGAGCTGTTTTTT.

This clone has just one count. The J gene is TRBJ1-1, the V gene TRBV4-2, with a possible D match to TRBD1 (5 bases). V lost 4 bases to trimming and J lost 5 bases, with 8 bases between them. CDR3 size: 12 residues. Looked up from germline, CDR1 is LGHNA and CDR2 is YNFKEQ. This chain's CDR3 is CASSLRGTEAFF. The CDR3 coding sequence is TGTGCCAGCAGCCTACGGGGGACTGAAGCTTTCTTT.

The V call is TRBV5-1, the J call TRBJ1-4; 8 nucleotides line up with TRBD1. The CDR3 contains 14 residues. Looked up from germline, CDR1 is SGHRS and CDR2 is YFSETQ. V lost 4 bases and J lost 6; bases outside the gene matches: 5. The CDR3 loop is CASSVTGADEKLFF. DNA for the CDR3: TGCGCCAGCAGCGTGACAGGGGCTGATGAAAAACTGTTTTTT.

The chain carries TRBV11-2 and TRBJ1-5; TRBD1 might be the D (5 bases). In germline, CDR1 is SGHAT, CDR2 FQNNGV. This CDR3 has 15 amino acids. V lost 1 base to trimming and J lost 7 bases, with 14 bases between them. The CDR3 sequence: CASSLASGGDQPQHF. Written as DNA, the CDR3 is TGTGCCAGCAGCTTAGCCAGCGGGGGGGACCAGCCCCAGCATTTT.

Written as DNA, the CDR3 is TGTGCCAGCAGCTTCATATCGGGAAGGGCCGGGGAGCTGTTTTTT. It is translated as CASSFISGRAGELFF. This chain links TRBV7-2 with TRBJ2-2; D is possibly TRBD2 (5 bases). The CDR3 is 15 residues long. Germline V lookup: CDR1 SGHTA, CDR2 FQGNSA. V was cut by 3 bases and J by 6 bases, with 14 bases left in between.

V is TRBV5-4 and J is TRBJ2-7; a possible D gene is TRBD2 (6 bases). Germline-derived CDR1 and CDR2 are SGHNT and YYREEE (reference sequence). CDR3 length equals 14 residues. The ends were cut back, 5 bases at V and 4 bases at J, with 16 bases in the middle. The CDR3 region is CASSTHGGRYEQYF. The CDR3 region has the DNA TGTGCCAGCAGTACGCATGGGGGGAGGTACGAGCAGTACTTC.

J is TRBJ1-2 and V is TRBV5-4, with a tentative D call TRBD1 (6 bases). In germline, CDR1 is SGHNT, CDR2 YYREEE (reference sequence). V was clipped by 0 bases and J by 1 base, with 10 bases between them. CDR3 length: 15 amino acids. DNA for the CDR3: TGTGCCAGCAGCTTGGGGGGGCAGGGTAACTATGGCTACACCTTC. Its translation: CASSLGGQGNYGYTF.

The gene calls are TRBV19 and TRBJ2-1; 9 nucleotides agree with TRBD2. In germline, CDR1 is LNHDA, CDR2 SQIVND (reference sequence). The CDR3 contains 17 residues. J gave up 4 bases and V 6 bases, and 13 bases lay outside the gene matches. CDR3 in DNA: TGTGCCAGTAGCCCCTCCCGCACTAGCGGGCCTTACAATGAGCAGTTCTTC. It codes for CASSPSRTSGPYNEQFF.

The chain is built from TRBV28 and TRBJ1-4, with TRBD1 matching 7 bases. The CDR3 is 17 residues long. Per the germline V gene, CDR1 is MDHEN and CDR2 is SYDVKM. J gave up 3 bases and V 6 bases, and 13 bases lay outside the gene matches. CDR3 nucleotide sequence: TGTGCCAGCAGGCACGAGACAGGGAAGGGTTCTAATGAAAAACTGTTTTTT. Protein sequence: CASRHETGKGSNEKLFF.

The CDR3 loop reads CASSSMEVRGNQPQHF. In DNA form, the CDR3 reads TGTGCCAGCAGTTCGATGGAGGTTCGGGGCAATCAGCCCCAGCATTTT. This chain links TRBV6-2 or TRBV6-3 with TRBJ1-5; no firm D call. The germline gives CDR1 MNHEY, CDR2 SVGEGT. The CDR3 has 16 residues. V was pared by 4 bases and J by 2 bases, with 15 bases between.

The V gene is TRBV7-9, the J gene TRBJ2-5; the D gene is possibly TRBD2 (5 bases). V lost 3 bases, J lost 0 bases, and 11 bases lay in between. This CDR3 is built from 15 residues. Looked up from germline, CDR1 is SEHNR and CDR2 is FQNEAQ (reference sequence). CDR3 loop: CASSFPGEYQETQYF. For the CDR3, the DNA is TGTGCCAGCAGCTTTCCCGGGGAGTACCAAGAGACCCAGTACTTC.

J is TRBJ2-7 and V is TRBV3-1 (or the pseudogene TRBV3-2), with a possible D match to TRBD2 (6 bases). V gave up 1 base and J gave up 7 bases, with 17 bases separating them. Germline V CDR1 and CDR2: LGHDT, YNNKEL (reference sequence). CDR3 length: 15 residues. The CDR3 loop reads CASSQGHGRGREQYF. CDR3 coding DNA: TGTGCCAGCAGCCAAGGGCACGGGAGAGGACGGGAGCAGTACTTC.

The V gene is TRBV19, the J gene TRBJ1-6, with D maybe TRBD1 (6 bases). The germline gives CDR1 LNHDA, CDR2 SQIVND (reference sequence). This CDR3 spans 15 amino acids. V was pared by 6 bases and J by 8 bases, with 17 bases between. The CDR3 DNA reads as TGTGCCAGTAGCAAAACAGGGCGAGACCATTCACCCCTCCACTTT. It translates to CASSKTGRDHSPLHF.

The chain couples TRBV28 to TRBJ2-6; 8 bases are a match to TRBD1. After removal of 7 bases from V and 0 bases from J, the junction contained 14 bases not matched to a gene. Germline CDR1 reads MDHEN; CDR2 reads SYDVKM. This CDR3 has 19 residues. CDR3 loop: CASNAQGATPISGANVLTF. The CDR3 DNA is TGTGCCAGCAACGCCCAGGGGGCAACCCCGATCTCTGGGGCCAACGTCCTGACTTTC.

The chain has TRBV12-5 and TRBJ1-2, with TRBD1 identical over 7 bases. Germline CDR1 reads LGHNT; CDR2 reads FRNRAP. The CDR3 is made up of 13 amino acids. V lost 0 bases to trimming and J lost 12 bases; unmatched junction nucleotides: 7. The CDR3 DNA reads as TGTGCTAGTGGTTTGGTACGAGGGGGCCCGCACACCTTC. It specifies CASGLVRGGPHTF.

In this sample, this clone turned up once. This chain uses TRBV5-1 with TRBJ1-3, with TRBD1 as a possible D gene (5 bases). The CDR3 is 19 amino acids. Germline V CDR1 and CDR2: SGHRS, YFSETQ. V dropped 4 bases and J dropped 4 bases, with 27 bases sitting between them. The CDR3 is CASSRGTADLSLGGNTIYF. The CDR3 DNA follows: TGCGCCAGCAGCCGGGGGACTGCAGACCTATCTCTGGGCGGAAACACCATATATTTT.

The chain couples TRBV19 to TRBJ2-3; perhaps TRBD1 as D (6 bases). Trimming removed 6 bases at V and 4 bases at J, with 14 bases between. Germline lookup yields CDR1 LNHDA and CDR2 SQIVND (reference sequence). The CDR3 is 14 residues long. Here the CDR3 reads CASSNRGFPDTQYF. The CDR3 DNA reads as TGTGCCAGTAGCAATAGGGGGTTCCCAGATACGCAGTATTTT.

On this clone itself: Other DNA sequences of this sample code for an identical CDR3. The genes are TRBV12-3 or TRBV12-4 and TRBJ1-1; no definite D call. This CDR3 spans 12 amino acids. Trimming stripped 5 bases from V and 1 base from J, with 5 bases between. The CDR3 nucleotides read TGTGCCAGCAGTCCTCGGAACACTGAAGCTTTCTTT. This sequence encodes CASSPRNTEAFF.

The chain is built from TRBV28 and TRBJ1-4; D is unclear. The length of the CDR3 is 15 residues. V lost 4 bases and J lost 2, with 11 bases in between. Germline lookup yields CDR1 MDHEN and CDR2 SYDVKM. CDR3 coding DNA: TGTGCCAGCAGTTCCACCAGGAGGACTAATGAAAAACTGTTTTTT. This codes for CASSSTRRTNEKLFF.

The CDR3 reads CASRPTAYEQYF. The CDR3 region has the DNA TGTGCCAGCAGGCCTACAGCATACGAGCAGTACTTC. The gene calls are TRBV2 and TRBJ2-7; no reliable D call. Trimming removed 6 bases from V and 4 bases from J, with 10 bases in between. CDR3 size: 12 residues. Per germline, CDR1 SNHLY and CDR2 FYNNEI.